This T cell receptor (beta chain) was captured by sequencing in a study of T cells in Graves' hyperthyroidism and ophthalmopathy. Study-level points and caveats: Ophthalmopathy could be told apart from stable hyperthyroidism with a 13 V-J model.

The hyperthyroidism patients had all been newly diagnosed, and their disease duration was under 2 months. Their ages ranged from 18 to 65 years. The sample holds many counts of this clonotype. Its antigen is as yet unknown. The junction had 16 bases not matched to a gene; V was cut back by 5 bases and J by 6 bases. The CDR3 has 16 residues. CDR1 and CDR2 from the germline V gene are MNHNS and SASEGT. The investigators amplified TCR beta CDR3 regions from RNA transcripts. HTBI primers drove first-round RT-PCR of the TCR CDR3. TCRdb reprocessed the multiplex PCR reads with MiXCR, giving one entry per CDR3 protein. Among around 580,000 distinct CDR3 sequences listed, around 17% were seen once.

The sample was blood. The TCR was taken from a woman aged 18-30 years with Graves' hyperthyroidism. The chain recombines TRBV6-1 with TRBJ2-7, with TRBD1 identical over 7 bases. The CDR3 protein is CASSRLGQPPVSEQYF. The DNA of the CDR3 is TGTGCCAGCAGTCGACTGGGACAGCCGCCGGTAAGCGAGCAGTACTTC.